This entry describes one T cell receptor (beta chain). This sample was taken from a study of blood T cell repertoires in COVID-19. Across the study: Acute-phase and convalescent COVID-19 samples originated in the United States, Italy and Spain. PBMCs, B-cell-depleted T cells, or T cells were the source of the cDNA or gDNA that made up the material.

Original handling: Estimation of nucleated cell counts relied on the amplification of reference gene primers. Method: immunoSEQ multiplex PCR; TCRdb's copy keeps in-frame clones and lacks some. The DNA gave D and trimming, while V, J and clone size come from that table. The repertoire consists of 650,000 to 800,000 clones, with approximately 90% occurring once and the leading ten covering about 0.26%. J was trimmed by 4 bases and V by 0 bases; bases with no gene match: 3. The CDR3 sequence is 15 residues long. In germline, CDR1 is SGHNT, CDR2 YENEEA. The V gene is TRBV11-3, the J gene TRBJ1-5; 7 bases match TRBD1. Sequenced: peripheral blood. This TCR derives from a woman between 18 and 29 years old with acute or convalescent COVID-19. The CDR3 protein is CASSLETGKNQPQHF. CDR3 DNA: TGTGCCAGCAGCTTAGAGACAGGGAAGAATCAGCCCCAGCATTTT.